These T cell receptor beta chains were read from a single sample in a study of Tregs in tolerant kidney transplant recipients. Repertoires were generated with immunoSEQ multiplex PCR, while TCRdb's copy carries only in-frame clones and drops some. There are about 50,000 clones in the sample; about nine tenths occur only once, and roughly 16% lies in the top ten. This specimen consisted of CD8+ T cells from blood (PBMCs), obtained 12 months after the transplant. The receptor set was obtained from a human patient who received a combined kidney and bone marrow transplant. Some T cells could come from the graft donor. Each CDR3 is given with its conserved first and last residue.

V gene: TRBV9; J gene: TRBJ2-1; CDR3 protein: CASSVNRADEQFF
V gene: TRBV10-1; J gene: TRBJ1-5; CDR3 protein: CASSGLGAEEESQPQHF
V gene: TRBV19; J gene: TRBJ2-3; CDR3 protein: CASSSPPGLASADTQYF
V gene: TRBV5-8; J gene: TRBJ1-5; CDR3 protein: CASSLGGHQPQHF
V gene: TRBV11-2; J gene: TRBJ2-7; CDR3 protein: CASSFGQGAGEQYF
V gene: TRBV7-9; J gene: TRBJ1-1; CDR3 protein: CASTPLGGGQNTEAFF
V gene: TRBV9; J gene: TRBJ2-1; CDR3 protein: CASSDSYNEQFF
V gene: TRBV7-9; J gene: TRBJ2-1; CDR3 protein: CASSLAASGGAGYEQFF
V gene: TRBV9; J gene: TRBJ2-7; CDR3 protein: CASSVGGDYEQYF
V gene: TRBV6-1; J gene: TRBJ2-2; CDR3 protein: CASSSNTGELFF
V gene: TRBV6-4; J gene: TRBJ1-4; CDR3 protein: CASSGEQGIFIPNEKLFF
V gene: TRBV2; J gene: TRBJ1-6; CDR3 protein: CASSRGTGRNSPLHF
V gene: TRBV5-1; J gene: TRBJ1-2; CDR3 protein: CASSLFAGGTDGYTF
V gene: TRBV13; J gene: TRBJ2-2; CDR3 protein: CASSSTGGSDPGELFF
V gene: TRBV4-3; J gene: TRBJ2-7; CDR3 protein: CASSQNPPRTGNYEQYF
V gene: TRBV6-5; J gene: TRBJ2-7; CDR3 protein: CASSYHPGQGAYEQYF
V gene: TRBV19; J gene: TRBJ1-5; CDR3 protein: CASSMMTGGNQPQHF
V gene: TRBV5-6; J gene: TRBJ1-1; CDR3 protein: CASSLGQSEAFF
V gene: TRBV6-5; J gene: TRBJ2-3; CDR3 protein: CASSYDLTRGTDTQYF
V gene: TRBV29-1; J gene: .; CDR3 protein: CSVVGQKSSYEQYF
V gene: TRBV10-3; J gene: TRBJ2-2; CDR3 protein: CASRGTSGLNTGELFF
V gene: TRBV27; J gene: TRBJ2-1; CDR3 protein: CASSRRVINEQFF
V gene: TRBV7-9; J gene: TRBJ1-2; CDR3 protein: CASSLTGGEGYTF
V gene: TRBV28; J gene: TRBJ1-2; CDR3 protein: CASTNLEGYTF
V gene: TRBV14; J gene: TRBJ1-1; CDR3 protein: CASSQDPPWRGAFF
V gene: TRBV5-4; J gene: TRBJ2-7; CDR3 protein: CASSEDIAYEQYF
V gene: TRBV6-1; J gene: TRBJ1-5; CDR3 protein: CARRQGPPGNQPQHF